The rows below give T cell receptor beta chains drawn from one sample of a study of shared clonotypes between healthy human individuals. TCRdb's copy holds only in-frame clones and misses some; the assay was immunoSEQ multiplex PCR. The sample lists about 600,000 clones, around 77% occurring once. The material sequenced was PBMCs. These receptors were obtained from a woman aged 40 to 50 in good health. Some clones in this sample may be carry-over from other donors' samples. Each CDR3 is given with its conserved first and last residue. A D gene is named only where the DNA matches it firmly. Size tells how often a clone was seen (once, few, many) or the class of an expanded clone, and some rows leave it out.

v_gene: TRBV5-5; abundance: NA; d_gene: NA; j_gene: TRBJ2-2; len: 17; CDR3nt: TGTGCCAGCACCCCTTCGGAGGGCCGCCCGGGAACCGGGGAGCTGTTTTTT; CDR3aa: CASTPSEGRPGTGELFF
v_gene: TRBV10-2; abundance: NA; d_gene: TRBD1; j_gene: TRBJ1-4; len: 14; CDR3nt: TGCGCCAGCAGTGAAGGGGGCTGGGAAGAAAAACTGTTTTTT; CDR3aa: CASSEGGWEEKLFF
v_gene: TRBV5-6; abundance: few; d_gene: NA; j_gene: TRBJ2-3; len: 13; CDR3nt: TGTGCCAGCAGCTGGGAAAGGGCAGATACGCAGTATTTT; CDR3aa: CASSWERADTQYF
v_gene: TRBV7-9; abundance: once; d_gene: TRBD1; j_gene: TRBJ2-3; len: 16; CDR3nt: TGTGCCAGCAGCTGGGACAGGGTTCCTAGCACAGATACGCAGTATTTT; CDR3aa: CASSWDRVPSTDTQYF
v_gene: TRBV27; abundance: NA; d_gene: TRBD2; j_gene: TRBJ2-7; len: 13; CDR3nt: TGTGCCAGCAGTTTTCGGGAGGGTGACGAGCAGTACTTC; CDR3aa: CASSFREGDEQYF
v_gene: TRBV7-9; abundance: NA; d_gene: NA; j_gene: TRBJ2-2; len: 12; CDR3nt: TGTGCCAGCAGCCGCGGATCCCGGGAGCTGTTTTTT; CDR3aa: CASSRGSRELFF
v_gene: TRBV14; abundance: NA; d_gene: TRBD2; j_gene: TRBJ2-1; len: 19; CDR3nt: TGTGCCAGCAGCCAAGGCCTTCGGGCGGGAGGCGGTTCCTACAATGAGCAGTTCTTC; CDR3aa: CASSQGLRAGGGSYNEQFF
v_gene: TRBV21-1; abundance: NA; d_gene: NA; j_gene: TRBJ2-7; len: 16; CDR3nt: TGTGCCAGCAGCAAAATCTGGCAGGGGGCTATCAACGAGCAGTACTTC; CDR3aa: CASSKIWQGAINEQYF
v_gene: TRBV18; abundance: once; d_gene: TRBD1; j_gene: TRBJ1-4; len: 15; CDR3nt: TGTGCCAGCTCACCGCGACAGGGGGACAATGAAAAACTGTTTTTT; CDR3aa: CASSPRQGDNEKLFF
v_gene: TRBV19; abundance: many; d_gene: NA; j_gene: TRBJ1-5; len: 14; CDR3nt: TGTGCCAGTAGTATTCGGGGTGGCAATCAGCCCCAGCATTTT; CDR3aa: CASSIRGGNQPQHF
v_gene: TRBV5-1; abundance: NA; d_gene: NA; j_gene: TRBJ1-2; len: 17; CDR3nt: TGCGCCAGCAGATCGTTGGCACCCGGAGCAAACTTCTATGGCTACACCTTC; CDR3aa: CASRSLAPGANFYGYTF
v_gene: TRBV7-2; abundance: many; d_gene: NA; j_gene: TRBJ2-7; len: 15; CDR3nt: TGTGCCAGCAGCCTAGGACCTATGAGCTCCTACGAGCAGTACTTC; CDR3aa: CASSLGPMSSYEQYF
v_gene: TRBV7-6; abundance: few; d_gene: NA; j_gene: TRBJ1-3; len: 16; CDR3nt: TGTGCCAGCAGCTTACTGACGGTGAGCTCTGGAAACACCATATATTTT; CDR3aa: CASSLLTVSSGNTIYF
v_gene: TRBV6-1; abundance: few; d_gene: NA; j_gene: TRBJ1-5; len: 13; CDR3nt: TGTGCCAGCAGTGAATCTGGGGATCAGCCCCAGCATTTT; CDR3aa: CASSESGDQPQHF
v_gene: TRBV4-3; abundance: NA; d_gene: NA; j_gene: TRBJ2-1; len: 15; CDR3nt: TGCGCCAGCAGCCAAGAAACTGGTTCCTACAATGAGCAGTTCTTC; CDR3aa: CASSQETGSYNEQFF
v_gene: TRBV5-1; abundance: NA; d_gene: NA; j_gene: TRBJ2-7; len: 14; CDR3nt: TGCGCCAGCAGCTTGGAGCGGACTAACTACGAGCAGTACTTC; CDR3aa: CASSLERTNYEQYF
v_gene: TRBV15; abundance: NA; d_gene: NA; j_gene: TRBJ2-5; len: 16; CDR3nt: TGTGCCACCAGCAGAGGGGCGGGACAGAGCCAAGAGACCCAGTACTTC; CDR3aa: CATSRGAGQSQETQYF
v_gene: TRBV2; abundance: NA; d_gene: TRBD2; j_gene: TRBJ2-3; len: 17; CDR3nt: TGTGCCAGCAGAGGACTAGCGGGAGAGGAGCACGGAGATACGCAGTATTTT; CDR3aa: CASRGLAGEEHGDTQYF
v_gene: TRBV19; abundance: NA; d_gene: TRBD2; j_gene: TRBJ2-3; len: 16; CDR3nt: TGTGCCAGTAGTATCCAAGCGGGAGGGAGGACAGATACGCAGTATTTT; CDR3aa: CASSIQAGGRTDTQYF
v_gene: TRBV6-1; abundance: NA; d_gene: NA; j_gene: TRBJ2-1; len: 16; CDR3nt: TGTGCCAGCAGTGATGAGGGGCGGACCTCCTACAATGAGCAGTTCTTC; CDR3aa: CASSDEGRTSYNEQFF
v_gene: TRBV5-4; abundance: NA; d_gene: NA; j_gene: TRBJ2-5; len: 15; CDR3nt: TGTGCCAGCAGCTCCCGAGGTGGGACCCAAGAGACCCAGTACTTC; CDR3aa: CASSSRGGTQETQYF
v_gene: TRBV10-3; abundance: NA; d_gene: TRBD2; j_gene: TRBJ2-1; len: 16; CDR3nt: TGTGCCATCAGTGAGTCGGGTAGCGGGACGGTTAATGAGCAGTTCTTC; CDR3aa: CAISESGSGTVNEQFF
v_gene: TRBV28; abundance: NA; d_gene: NA; j_gene: TRBJ2-1; len: 14; CDR3nt: TGTGCCAGCAGTTTCGCACTACCTCCCGTCGAGCAGTTCTTC; CDR3aa: CASSFALPPVEQFF
v_gene: TRBV28; abundance: NA; d_gene: TRBD2; j_gene: TRBJ2-3; len: 17; CDR3nt: TGTGCCAGCAGTTTATCCTCGACTAGCGGAAGCACAGATACGCAGTATTTT; CDR3aa: CASSLSSTSGSTDTQYF
v_gene: TRBV5-1; abundance: NA; d_gene: NA; j_gene: TRBJ1-1; len: 15; CDR3nt: TGCGCCAGCAGCTTGGACGCCAGGACGAACACTGAAGCTTTCTTT; CDR3aa: CASSLDARTNTEAFF
v_gene: TRBV4-1; abundance: NA; d_gene: NA; j_gene: TRBJ1-1; len: 14; CDR3nt: TGCGCCAGCAGCCCCGGGGGGGGGCCGGCTGAAGCTTTCTTT; CDR3aa: CASSPGGGPAEAFF
v_gene: TRBV11-1; abundance: NA; d_gene: NA; j_gene: TRBJ1-2; len: 16; CDR3nt: TGTGCCAGCAGCTTGGGATGGGCGTCGGGGGGCTATGGCTACACCTTC; CDR3aa: CASSLGWASGGYGYTF
v_gene: TRBV28; abundance: NA; d_gene: TRBD2; j_gene: TRBJ2-7; len: 15; CDR3nt: TGTGCCAGCAGTTTGGACGGGAGGGCCGCCTACGAGCAGTACTTC; CDR3aa: CASSLDGRAAYEQYF
v_gene: TRBV6-1; abundance: NA; d_gene: NA; j_gene: TRBJ2-7; len: 13; CDR3nt: TGTGCCAGCCATATACCGGCTACCTACGAGCAGTACTTC; CDR3aa: CASHIPATYEQYF